These 21 T cell receptor beta chains share one sample of origin, sequenced in a study of blood T cell repertoires in COVID-19. Sequenced by immunoSEQ multiplex PCR; TCRdb stores in-frame clones only, minus some. This sample has more than 60,000 clones; about four fifths occur once, and the top ten carry about 13%. The material sequenced was peripheral blood. All receptors come from a woman of 80 years or more with acute or convalescent COVID-19.

The CDR3 sequence is CASTILAGGPEQFF. The CDR3 DNA reads TGTGCCAGCACCATACTAGCGGGAGGCCCTGAGCAGTTCTTC. The J gene is TRBJ2-1, the V gene TRBV7-2; 12 bases agree with TRBD2. CDR3 size: 14 residues. V was pared by 7 bases and J by 9 bases, with 7 bases of the junction left unmatched. Germline CDR1 reads SGHTA; CDR2 reads FQGNSA.

The rearrangement links TRBV4-1 to TRBJ1-1; 7 nucleotides agree with TRBD1. Germline V gives CDR1 MGHRA, CDR2 YSYEKL. The ends lost 3 bases at V and 3 bases at J; junction bases unmatched: 7. CDR3 length: 15 residues. The CDR3 here is CASSHPGGVDTEAFF. Here the CDR3 DNA reads TGCGCCAGCAGCCACCCAGGGGGAGTAGACACTGAAGCTTTCTTT.

The gene calls are TRBV16 and TRBJ1-2; maybe TRBD1 (5 bases). The V and J ends lost 0 bases and 8 bases respectively, with 10 bases between them. The CDR3 is made up of 13 amino acids. Per the germline V gene, CDR1 is KGHSY and CDR2 is FQNENV. CDR3 protein: CASSQSRGFGYTF. DNA of the CDR3: TGTGCCAGCAGCCAATCCCGGGGGTTCGGCTACACCTTC.

The chain recombines TRBV5-4 with TRBJ1-2; tentatively, D is TRBD1 (6 bases). The germline CDR1 and CDR2 sequences are SGHNT and YYREEE (reference sequence). The CDR3 totals 13 residues. V dropped 0 bases and J dropped 7 bases, with 10 bases sitting between them. CDR3: CASSLVSGAGYTF. In nucleotides, the CDR3 is TGTGCCAGCAGCTTGGTTTCAGGGGCTGGCTACACCTTC.

This chain uses TRBV7-9 with TRBJ2-7, with D possibly matching TRBD2 (6 bases). Trimming left V 7 bases short and J 2 bases short, with 18 bases between. Germline V gene sequence: CDR1 SEHNR, CDR2 FQNEAQ (reference sequence). The CDR3 runs 15 residues. In DNA form, the CDR3 reads TGTGCCAGCAACAAGAGGGAGCCGGGGGCCTACGAGCAGTACTTC. It codes for CASNKREPGAYEQYF.

The CDR3 is CASSLNQGFGYTF. CDR3 in DNA: TGTGCCAGCAGCTTAAACCAGGGGTTTGGCTACACCTTC. The chain joins TRBV7-9 to TRBJ1-2; D is possibly TRBD1 (6 bases). Germline lookup yields CDR1 SEHNR and CDR2 FQNEAQ (reference sequence). The V end lost 2 bases, the J end lost 7 bases, and 11 bases lay between the germline ends. The CDR3 length is 13 residues.

V and J are TRBV19 and TRBJ2-7; 7 positions match TRBD2. From germline, CDR1 is LNHDA and CDR2 SQIVND (reference sequence). The CDR3 is made up of 15 amino acids. Trimming at V came to 3 bases and at J to 3 bases, leaving 8 bases not matched to a gene. The CDR3 sequence: CASSMTSRGIYEQYF. The CDR3 DNA reads as TGTGCCAGTAGTATGACTAGCCGGGGGATCTACGAGCAGTACTTC.

The rearrangement uses TRBV19 and TRBJ2-1; 14 bases agree with TRBD2. Unmatched junction bases numbered 5, after V lost 3 bases and J lost 10 bases. CDR3 length: 15 amino acids. Germline V gene data show CDR1 as LNHDA and CDR2 as SQIVND (reference sequence). The CDR3 region is CASSMTSGRAPEQFF. The CDR3 DNA follows: TGTGCCAGTAGTATGACTAGCGGGAGGGCGCCCGAGCAGTTCTTC.

The chain joins TRBV19 to TRBJ1-2; 7 nucleotides agree with TRBD1. This CDR3 spans 13 amino acids. V lost 7 bases, J lost 7 bases, and 9 bases stayed unmatched. From germline, CDR1 is LNHDA and CDR2 SQIVND (reference sequence). The CDR3 bases are TGTGCCAGTAATGCACAGGGGCCCAGTGGCTACACCTTC. It is translated as CASNAQGPSGYTF.

The chain links TRBV5-1 to TRBJ1-4, with no clear D. The CDR3 is 14 residues long. The germline V gene encodes CDR1 SGHRS and CDR2 YFSETQ. V was clipped by 4 bases and J by 7 bases, with 14 bases between them. The CDR3: CASSIGRLSEKLFF. The CDR3 nucleotides are TGCGCCAGCAGCATTGGCAGACTTAGTGAAAAACTGTTTTTT.

The chain joins TRBV7-9 to TRBJ1-2; perhaps TRBD1 as D (6 bases). CDR3 length: 14 amino acids. V lost 1 base to trimming and J lost 4 bases, with 10 bases between them. Germline values: CDR1 SEHNR, CDR2 FQNEAQ (reference sequence). CDR3 residues: CASSLGDKLYGYTF. CDR3 nucleotides: TGTGCCAGCAGCTTAGGGGACAAGCTCTATGGCTACACCTTC.

This chain connects TRBV2 to TRBJ1-3; D gene ambiguous. Trimming removed 4 bases from V and 0 bases from J, with 13 bases in between. The CDR3 has 16 amino acids. Germline CDR1 is SNHLY and CDR2 is FYNNEI. The CDR3 nucleotides are TGTGCCAGCAGTGCCACAAGAGGGCTCTCTGGAAACACCATATATTTT. Translating gives CASSATRGLSGNTIYF.

The chain links TRBV2 to TRBJ2-2; 9 nucleotides match TRBD2. Germline CDR1 is SNHLY and CDR2 is FYNNEI. This CDR3 has 12 amino acids. CDR3 sequence reads: CGLADNTGELFF. As DNA, the CDR3 is TGTGGACTAGCGGACAACACCGGGGAGCTGTTTTTT.

The rearrangement links TRBV9 to TRBJ1-2; no reliable D call. This CDR3 is 14 amino acids long. Between the trimmed V and J ends, which lost 0 bases and 7 bases, there was a span of 13 bases. Per germline, CDR1 SGDLS and CDR2 YYNGEE. The CDR3 region is CASSVDLTTGGYTF. The CDR3 DNA reads as TGTGCCAGCAGCGTAGATCTGACCACGGGTGGCTACACCTTC.

J is TRBJ2-7 and V is TRBV7-2; 7 nucleotides line up with TRBD2. The V gene end was trimmed by 5 bases and the J gene end by 2 bases; junction bases not matched to a gene: 15. CDR3 size: 17 residues. Looked up from germline, CDR1 is SGHTA and CDR2 is FQGNSA. The CDR3 protein is CASSPSWGGGGTYEQYF. The DNA of the CDR3 is TGTGCCAGCAGCCCATCTTGGGGTGGCGGGGGAACCTACGAGCAGTACTTC.

This chain uses TRBV7-6 with TRBJ1-1; possible D gene TRBD1, 6 bases. CDR1 and CDR2 from the germline V gene are SGHVS and FNYEAQ. Trimming shortened V by 2 bases and J by 0 bases, and 7 bases separated the two germline ends. The CDR3 totals 14 residues. The CDR3: CASSLNRVNTEAFF. The CDR3 DNA is TGTGCCAGCAGCTTAAACAGGGTGAACACTGAAGCTTTCTTT. Complete variable domain (other parts from reference TRBV7-6 and TRBJ1-1): GAGVSQSPRYKVTKRGQDVALRCDPISGHVSLYWYRQALGQGPEFLTYFNYEAQQDKSGLPNDRFSAERPEGSISTLTIQRTEQRDSAMYRCASSLNRVNTEAFFGQGTRLTVV.

The V call is TRBV19, the J call TRBJ2-1; possible D gene TRBD1, 9 bases. The germline V gene encodes CDR1 LNHDA and CDR2 SQIVND (reference sequence). The CDR3 is 16 residues long. V dropped 6 bases and J dropped 5 bases, with 20 bases sitting between them. The CDR3 bases are TGTGCCAGTAGGGGTAGCGGGACAGGGCGCAACAATGAGCAGTTCTTC. Protein sequence: CASRGSGTGRNNEQFF. Full variable domain (missing parts from reference TRBV19 and TRBJ2-1): DGGITQSPKYLFRKEGQNVTLSCEQNLNHDAMYWYRQDPGQGLRLIYYSQIVNDFQKGDIAEGYSVSREKKESFPLTVTSAQKNPTAFYLCASRGSGTGRNNEQFFGPGTRLTVL.

The chain joins TRBV7-9 to TRBJ2-3, with D possibly TRBD2 on 6 matching bases. Germline V gene data show CDR1 as SEHNR and CDR2 as FQNEAQ (reference sequence). The V end lost 5 bases, the J end lost 2 bases, and 17 bases lay between the germline ends. This CDR3 is 16 amino acids long. DNA for the CDR3: TGTGCCAGCAGCGTAGACGGGACTCCAGACACAGATACGCAGTATTTT. Translated: CASSVDGTPDTDTQYF.

The chain is built from TRBV2 and TRBJ1-1; TRBD1 is a possible D gene (6 bases). The CDR3 is made up of 15 amino acids. V was clipped by 5 bases and J by 4 bases, with 17 bases between them. Germline V CDR1 and CDR2: SNHLY, FYNNEI. CDR3 in DNA: TGTGCCAGCAGTCAACTACAGGGCGCTGTCACTGAAGCTTTCTTT. The encoded protein is CASSQLQGAVTEAFF.

This chain joins TRBV7-6 and TRBJ2-1, with a tentative D call TRBD2 (6 bases). Germline loops: CDR1 SGHVS, CDR2 FNYEAQ. V was clipped by 1 base and J by 2 bases, with 9 bases between them. The CDR3 is 15 amino acids. CDR3 sequence reads: CASSLERVPYNEQFF. The CDR3 bases are TGTGCCAGCAGCTTAGAGCGGGTACCCTACAATGAGCAGTTCTTC.

CDR3 amino acids: CASSEQAGQGVEQYF. Written as DNA, the CDR3 is TGCGCCAGCAGCGAACAAGCGGGACAGGGGGTCGAGCAGTACTTC. V is TRBV5-1 and J is TRBJ2-7, with TRBD1 matching over 11 bases. V shed 4 bases and J 6 bases; nucleotides not matched to a gene: 9. CDR1 is SGHRS and CDR2 is YFSETQ in the germline V gene. The CDR3 runs to 15 residues.